The 25 T cell receptor beta chains below come from one sample, sequenced in a study of T cells after yellow fever vaccination. TCRdb reanalysed the 5' RACE reads using MiXCR and keeps one entry per CDR3 protein. This sample carries 250,000 to 400,000 distinct CDR3 sequences, over 4% of them seen once, and the ten largest clones take around 24%. Sequencing was performed on PBMCs, taken 5 days after the yellow fever booster vaccination. These receptors were taken from a man aged 18 to 35 who received the YFV17D yellow fever vaccine.

This clonotype was found many times. The chain has TRBV4-1 and TRBJ1-2, with unresolved D. The CDR3 loop spans 15 amino acids. Looked up from germline, CDR1 is MGHRA and CDR2 is YSYEKL. Trimming left V 1 base short and J 0 bases short, with 9 bases between. Written as DNA, the CDR3 is TGCGCCAGCAGCCAAGGTCCCCATGCTAACTATGGCTACACCTTC. This gives the protein CASSQGPHANYGYTF.

This clonotype was seen more than once but under ten times. The chain carries TRBV4-2 and TRBJ1-2; weak D call: TRBD1 (6 bases). The CDR3 extends over 15 amino acids. CDR1 and CDR2 from the germline V gene are LGHNA and YNFKEQ. The germline V and J ends were trimmed by 1 base and 5 bases, with 14 bases remaining between them. CDR3 residues: CASSQATGGGYGYTF. The CDR3 region has the DNA TGTGCCAGCAGCCAAGCGACGGGAGGGGGGTATGGCTACACCTTC.

V and J are TRBV4-3 and TRBJ2-2; unclear D gene. The CDR3 is made up of 14 amino acids. With 6 bases removed from V and 0 bases from J, the gap between germline ends came to 8 bases. Germline V CDR1 and CDR2: LGHNA, YSLEER. The CDR3 bases are TGCGCCAGCAGAAGTCAACCGAACACCGGGGAGCTGTTTTTT. Protein sequence: CASRSQPNTGELFF.

This clonotype was detected a few times. J is TRBJ2-2 and V is TRBV12-3 or TRBV12-4; no clear D gene. V shed 5 bases and J shed 6 bases, with 4 bases lying between them. The CDR3 sequence is 11 residues long. The CDR3 nucleotides are TGTGCCAGCAGTACCCCCGGGGAGCTGTTTTTT. This gives the protein CASSTPGELFF.

The J gene is TRBJ2-3, the V gene TRBV20-1; D not resolved. The CDR3 runs 12 residues. Germline CDR1 and CDR2: DFQATT and SNEGSKA (reference sequence). V lost 6 bases, J lost 6 bases, and 13 bases lay in between. The CDR3 coding sequence is TGCAGTGCCCTTGTCCGCCTCGATACGCAGTATTTT. Translation: CSALVRLDTQYF.

V gene TRBV28 combines with J gene TRBJ2-5; 8 nucleotides line up with TRBD1. The germline CDR1 and CDR2 sequences are MDHEN and SYDVKM. The CDR3 has 16 amino acids. The V and J ends lost 3 bases and 2 bases, in that order; junction bases with no gene match: 8. DNA for the CDR3: TGTGCCAGCAGTTTGGGGGTACAGGGGGTTCAAGAGACCCAGTACTTC. It specifies CASSLGVQGVQETQYF.

V is TRBV18 and J is TRBJ2-1; 8 nucleotides agree with TRBD1. Per germline, CDR1 KGHSH and CDR2 LQKENI. The V and J ends lost 3 bases and 9 bases, in that order; junction bases with no gene match: 13. The CDR3 runs 16 residues. The CDR3, as DNA: TGTGCCAGCTCACCTCCGCACAGGGGGAAAAGTGGTGAGCAGTTCTTC. It translates to CASSPPHRGKSGEQFF.

This clonotype was counted only a few times. The chain recombines TRBV4-1 with TRBJ2-2; unclear D gene. The V and J ends lost 1 base and 5 bases respectively, with 8 bases between them. CDR1 and CDR2 (germline): MGHRA, YSYEKL. The CDR3 is 14 residues long. The CDR3 nucleotides are TGCGCCAGCAGCCAAGTTCGGCTAACCGGGGAGCTGTTTTTT. This codes for CASSQVRLTGELFF.

This clonotype has only a few counts. The chain has TRBV12-3 or TRBV12-4 and TRBJ2-7; D gene uncertain. The CDR3 length is 13 residues. Trimming left V 3 bases short and J 3 bases short, with 9 bases between. CDR3 sequence (DNA): TGTGCCAGCAGTTTGTGGCAGGACTACGAGCAGTACTTC. It translates to CASSLWQDYEQYF.

The chain uses TRBV7-3 and TRBJ2-1, with D hard to call. The CDR3 extends over 12 amino acids. The V end lost 2 bases, the J end lost 8 bases, and 7 bases lay between the germline ends. Germline CDR1 and CDR2: SGHTA and FQGTGA. CDR3 nucleotide sequence: TGTGCCAGCAGCTTACCAGGTTATGAGCAGTTCTTC. Residues: CASSLPGYEQFF.

V is TRBV7-8 and J is TRBJ2-1, with 7 positions matching TRBD1. Germline assignment: CDR1 SGHVS and CDR2 FQNEAQ. The V and J ends lost 2 bases and 3 bases, in that order; junction bases with no gene match: 7. This CDR3 contains 16 residues. Here the CDR3 DNA reads TGTGCCAGCAGCTTAAATTCTCAGGGGGACTACAATGAGCAGTTCTTC. Protein sequence: CASSLNSQGDYNEQFF.

Only a few counts were recorded for this clonotype. The J gene is TRBJ1-5, the V gene TRBV5-1; 7 bases line up with TRBD1. This CDR3 is built from 15 residues. CDR1 is SGHRS, CDR2 YFSETQ, per germline. The V segment lost 5 bases and the J segment 0 bases; nucleotides outside the gene matches: 5. The CDR3 DNA follows: TGCGCCAGCAGACAGGGGCTGTATAGCAATCAGCCCCAGCATTTT. Translating gives CASRQGLYSNQPQHF.

This clonotype has at least ten counts. V is TRBV7-3 and J is TRBJ2-1, with D perhaps matching TRBD2 (5 bases). Germline-derived CDR1 and CDR2 are SGHTA and FQGTGA. Trimming took off 4 bases at V and 4 bases at J, with 8 bases between the two ends. This CDR3 region has 13 residues. CDR3 bases: TGTGCCAGCAGCTCTGGACTGTACAATGAGCAGTTCTTC. This gives the protein CASSSGLYNEQFF.

This clonotype was observed at least ten times. The chain carries TRBV18 and TRBJ2-1; 9 nucleotides match TRBD1. V was clipped by 3 bases and J by 2 bases; unmatched bases: 5. Germline values: CDR1 KGHSH, CDR2 LQKENI. The CDR3 totals 16 residues. In DNA form, the CDR3 reads TGTGCCAGCTCACCCCCCAACAGGGGGCCCTACAATGAGCAGTTCTTC. Its protein product is CASSPPNRGPYNEQFF. Variable domain in full (rest from reference TRBV18 and TRBJ2-1): NAGVMQNPRHLVRRRGQEARLRCSPMKGHSHVYWYRQLPEEGLKFMVYLQKENIIDESGMPKERFSAEFPKEGPSILRIQQVVRGDSAAYFCASSPPNRGPYNEQFFGPGTRLTVL.

The CDR3 bases are TGCAGTGCTAGTGCGGACAGGGGTCAATACGAGCAGTACTTC. Translating gives CSASADRGQYEQYF. The V call is TRBV20-1, the J call TRBJ2-7; TRBD1 agrees at 9 bases. V was clipped by 3 bases and J by 4 bases; unmatched bases: 7. The CDR3 has 14 amino acids. Germline V gives CDR1 DFQATT, CDR2 SNEGSKA (reference sequence).

The chain is built from TRBV12-3 or TRBV12-4 and TRBJ2-2; D unresolved. The V end was cut by 7 bases, the J end by 4 bases, with 13 bases between. CDR3 length: 14 residues. Written as DNA, the CDR3 is TGTGCCAGCAAGGTACAACCGTTCACCGGGGAGCTGTTTTTT. Its protein product is CASKVQPFTGELFF.

The genes are TRBV12-3 or TRBV12-4 and TRBJ1-1, with D unresolved. This CDR3 region has 14 residues. With 3 bases removed from V and 0 bases from J, the gap between germline ends came to 8 bases. The CDR3 DNA is TGTGCCAGCAGTTTCTCAGAAATGAACACTGAAGCTTTCTTT. It codes for CASSFSEMNTEAFF.

This clonotype was recorded at least ten times. The chain links TRBV6-6 to TRBJ2-5; 11 bases are shared with TRBD1. The CDR3 is 15 amino acids. Germline-derived CDR1 and CDR2 are MNHNY and SVGAGI (reference sequence). Trimming at V came to 0 bases and at J to 4 bases, leaving 1 base not matched to a gene. CDR3 nucleotides: TGTGCCAGCAGTTACTCGGGACAGGGGGGAGAGACCCAGTACTTC. This gives the protein CASSYSGQGGETQYF.

This clonotype occurred a few times. The J gene is TRBJ1-2, the V gene TRBV6-2 or TRBV6-3, with 7 bases identical to TRBD1. This CDR3 comprises 12 residues. CDR1 and CDR2 (germline): MNHEY, SVGEGT. J lost 4 bases, V lost 8 bases, and 4 bases had no gene match. The CDR3 sequence is CASAGTVYGYTF. DNA of the CDR3: TGTGCCAGCGCCGGGACAGTCTATGGCTACACCTTC.

This clonotype has just a few counts. V and J are TRBV5-1 and TRBJ1-4, with TRBD1 as a possible D gene (5 bases). Germline loops: CDR1 SGHRS, CDR2 YFSETQ. Trimming stripped 4 bases from V and 0 bases from J, with 16 bases between. The CDR3 length is 17 residues. The CDR3 nucleotides read TGCGCCAGCAGCGGTAAGACGGGACCCTCAACTAATGAAAAACTGTTTTTT. Amino acids: CASSGKTGPSTNEKLFF.

This chain uses TRBV24-1 with TRBJ1-2; D is ambiguous. Trimming removed 6 bases at V and 4 bases at J, with 5 bases between. Germline-derived CDR1 and CDR2 are KGHDR and SFDVKD. The CDR3 has 11 residues. For the CDR3, the DNA is TGTGCCACCAGTAGTGTCTATGGCTACACCTTC. It is translated as CATSSVYGYTF.

A word on this clonotype: Possible read error: a much larger clone is one base away. The V call is TRBV7-2, the J call TRBJ2-7, with a weak D call TRBD2 (6 bases). Germline V lookup: CDR1 SGHTA, CDR2 FQGNSA. The CDR3 spans 14 residues. V shed 3 bases and J shed 2 bases, with 11 bases lying between them. CDR3 DNA sequence: TGTGCCAGCAGCTTCAACGGGGGAACCTACGAGCAGTACTTC. Encoded protein: CASSFNGGTYEQYF.

This chain links TRBV20-1 with TRBJ1-6; no clear D. This CDR3 spans 13 amino acids. Germline-derived CDR1 and CDR2 are DFQATT and SNEGSKA (reference sequence). Trimming left V 2 bases short and J 3 bases short, with 5 bases between. The CDR3 here is CSARWNYNSPLHF. For the CDR3, the DNA is TGCAGTGCTAGATGGAACTATAATTCACCCCTCCACTTT.

This clonotype was seen ten or more times. The gene calls are TRBV18 and TRBJ1-2; D may be TRBD1 (5 bases). This CDR3 is built from 14 residues. Germline loops: CDR1 KGHSH, CDR2 LQKENI. The ends were cut back, 3 bases at V and 3 bases at J, with 11 bases in the middle. The CDR3 is CASSPGTGYYGYTF. The CDR3 region has the DNA TGTGCCAGCTCACCCGGGACGGGGTACTATGGCTACACCTTC.

This clonotype was found many times. DNA for the CDR3: TGTGCCAGCAGTTCCAGCCGGGAAGCTTTCTTT. This gives the protein CASSSSREAFF. V and J are TRBV12-3 or TRBV12-4 and TRBJ1-1; D is ambiguous. The ends were cut back, 4 bases at V and 8 bases at J, with 8 bases in the middle. This CDR3 contains 11 residues.